One sample yielded the 23 T cell receptor beta chains listed below, sequenced in a study of human T cells and chemical hapten exposure. TCRdb fed the RACE reads into MiXCR, producing one record per CDR3 protein. The sample lists some 74,000 distinct CDR3 sequences, around 13% seen once, with approximately 4.6% in the top ten. The time point is: pre-sensitization, week 0. Treatment specified: therapeutic diphenylcyclopropenone sensitization with weekly scalp DPC. Sample: whole blood, taken in connection with sensitization to the hapten diphenylcyclopropenone (DPC). These TCRs come from a woman aged 45-60 years with alopecia areata. Some clones in this sample may be carry-over from other donors' samples.

This clonotype was picked up a small number of times. This chain links TRBV7-6 with TRBJ2-1; no clear D. V was clipped by 5 bases and J by 5 bases, with 4 bases between them. This CDR3 is built from 11 residues. Germline CDR1 and CDR2: SGHVS and FNYEAQ. This CDR3 is CASSQHNEQFF. For the CDR3, the DNA is TGTGCCAGCAGCCAACACAATGAGCAGTTCTTC. The entire variable domain, with the rest obtained from reference TRBV7-6 and TRBJ2-1, is as follows: GAGVSQSPRYKVTKRGQDVALRCDPISGHVSLYWYRQALGQGPEFLTYFNYEAQQDKSGLPNDRFSAERPEGSISTLTIQRTEQRDSAMYRCASSQHNEQFFGPGTRLTVL.

The chain carries TRBV20-1 and TRBJ1-1; TRBD1 is a possible D gene (5 bases). The V and J ends lost 4 bases and 5 bases respectively, with 17 bases between them. Germline V gene sequence: CDR1 DFQATT, CDR2 SNEGSKA (reference sequence). The CDR3 contains 14 residues. Here the CDR3 DNA reads TGCAGTGCTAAAGGGCCGGGGGGAGGTACTGAAGCTTTCTTT. Protein product: CSAKGPGGGTEAFF.

In its sample, this clonotype was seen once. The chain carries TRBV7-9 and TRBJ1-2; 9 bases match TRBD1. This CDR3 spans 16 amino acids. Trimming at V came to 1 base and at J to 4 bases, leaving 7 bases not matched to a gene. CDR1 and CDR2 from the germline V gene are SEHNR and FQNEAQ (reference sequence). CDR3 residues: CASSLGGTGNSYGYTF. CDR3 DNA sequence: TGTGCCAGCAGCTTAGGCGGGACAGGGAATTCCTATGGCTACACCTTC.

The chain combines TRBV28 with TRBJ2-4; 7 nucleotides agree with TRBD1. Losses at the gene ends were 4 bases for V and 3 bases for J; bases not matched to a gene: 9. CDR1 and CDR2 from the germline V gene are MDHEN and SYDVKM. This CDR3 is 16 amino acids long. CDR3 nucleotides: TGTGCCAGCAGTTCCCCACAGGGGATGGGCAAAAACATTCAGTACTTC. Protein: CASSSPQGMGKNIQYF.

This chain connects TRBV2 to TRBJ2-7; 8 bases align to TRBD1. The V and J ends lost 6 bases and 6 bases, in that order; junction bases with no gene match: 13. The CDR3 is 15 residues long. Germline V CDR1 and CDR2: SNHLY, FYNNEI. The CDR3 region is CASRGRTGKGFEQYF. CDR3 coding DNA: TGTGCCAGCAGGGGTCGGACAGGGAAAGGTTTCGAGCAGTACTTC.

This clonotype was picked up a small number of times. V is TRBV14 and J is TRBJ2-5, with 7 bases identical to TRBD2. CDR3 size: 17 residues. CDR1 is SGHDN and CDR2 is FVKESK in the germline V gene. The V gene end was trimmed by 5 bases and the J gene end by 0 bases; junction bases not matched to a gene: 12. The CDR3 loop is CASSAGLAAGYQETQYF. The CDR3 nucleotides read TGTGCCAGCAGCGCGGGGCTAGCGGCGGGTTACCAAGAGACCCAGTACTTC.

This chain connects TRBV28 to TRBJ2-4; D tentatively reads TRBD1 or TRBD2 (6 bases each). Germline loops: CDR1 MDHEN, CDR2 SYDVKM. The CDR3 spans 14 residues. Trimming pared 7 bases from V and 3 bases from J, leaving 13 bases between. The CDR3 region has the DNA TGTGCCAGCAACGAGGGGGGAGTCAAAAACATTCAGTACTTC. It translates to CASNEGGVKNIQYF.

This clonotype was counted a few times. V gene TRBV20-1 combines with J gene TRBJ2-3; the match to TRBD2 covers 11 bases. CDR1 is DFQATT and CDR2 is SNEGSKA in the germline V gene (reference sequence). Trimming at V came to 5 bases and at J to 2 bases, leaving 9 bases not matched to a gene. The CDR3 is made up of 16 amino acids. The CDR3 DNA reads TGCAGTGCTGGAAAGACTAGCGGGATTATCACAGATACGCAGTATTTT. This codes for CSAGKTSGIITDTQYF.

This clonotype showed up many times. The CDR3: CASSQDEGQETQYF. The CDR3 bases are TGTGCCAGCAGCCAAGACGAGGGGCAAGAGACCCAGTACTTC. The chain combines TRBV4-2 with TRBJ2-5; possibly TRBD1 or TRBD2 for D (5 bases each). V shed 0 bases and J shed 2 bases, with 7 bases lying between them. The CDR3 extends over 14 amino acids. From germline, CDR1 is LGHNA and CDR2 YNFKEQ.

Only a few counts were recorded for this clonotype. The V and J genes are TRBV5-5 and TRBJ2-5; the D is unclear. Germline V gene lookup returns CDR1 SGHKS and CDR2 YYEKEE (reference sequence). The CDR3 is 15 amino acids. V lost 1 base to trimming and J lost 0 bases, with 10 bases between them. This CDR3 is CASSLSVEYQETQYF. Here the CDR3 DNA reads TGTGCCAGCAGCTTGAGTGTCGAATACCAAGAGACCCAGTACTTC.

The chain joins TRBV5-6 to TRBJ1-1; D unclear. The germline V and J ends were trimmed by 4 bases and 4 bases, with 17 bases remaining between them. The CDR3 totals 15 residues. The germline V gene has CDR1 SGHDT and CDR2 YYEEEE. CDR3 sequence reads: CASSHTRAGGTEAFF. In DNA form, the CDR3 reads TGTGCCAGCAGCCACACCCGGGCAGGAGGCACTGAAGCTTTCTTT.

The chain has TRBV7-8 and TRBJ2-3; TRBD1 matches at 7 bases. Germline V gene sequence: CDR1 SGHVS, CDR2 FQNEAQ. V shed 5 bases and J 1 base; nucleotides not matched to a gene: 6. CDR3 length: 15 amino acids. The CDR3 region is CASSHRDSRTDTQYF. The CDR3 coding sequence is TGTGCCAGCAGCCACCGGGACAGCCGCACAGATACGCAGTATTTT.

This clonotype counts as medium-sized (0.01 to 0.1%). The CDR3 nucleotides are TGTGCCAGCCGTCCCGGGACAGCAAACACCGGGGAGCTGTTTTTT. Translation: CASRPGTANTGELFF. This chain uses TRBV2 with TRBJ2-2, with 7 bases aligning to TRBD1. Per the germline V gene, CDR1 is SNHLY and CDR2 is FYNNEI. The CDR3 consists of 15 residues. V gave up 8 bases and J gave up 2 bases; unmatched junction bases: 8.

This clonotype has more than one count but fewer than ten. This sequence joins TRBV5-4 and TRBJ1-2; possible D gene TRBD1, 5 bases. The V end was cut by 4 bases, the J end by 1 base, with 8 bases between. Germline V gene sequence: CDR1 SGHNT, CDR2 YYREEE (reference sequence). This CDR3 spans 13 amino acids. The DNA of the CDR3 is TGTGCCAGCAGCCCCAGGGATAACTATGGCTACACCTTC. Translated: CASSPRDNYGYTF.

This rearrangement joins TRBV7-2 to TRBJ1-4; 9 bases map to TRBD1. With 3 bases clipped from V and 6 bases from J, the junction kept 2 bases outside the gene matches. The CDR3 loop spans 14 amino acids. Germline V CDR1 and CDR2: SGHTA, FQGNSA. The chain's CDR3 is CASSFGQGYEKLFF. The CDR3 DNA reads as TGTGCCAGCAGCTTTGGACAGGGGTATGAAAAACTGTTTTTT.

The chain has TRBV12-3 or TRBV12-4 and TRBJ2-1; 9 bases line up with TRBD2. Unmatched junction bases numbered 5, after V lost 3 bases and J lost 5 bases. CDR3 length: 15 residues. For the CDR3, the DNA is TGTGCCAGCAGTTTGACTAGCGGAGGAAACAATGAGCAGTTCTTC. This gives the protein CASSLTSGGNNEQFF.

This clonotype was counted ten times or more. The chain has TRBV28 and TRBJ2-3; maybe TRBD2 (5 bases). This CDR3 region has 18 residues. The germline CDR1 and CDR2 sequences are MDHEN and SYDVKM. Trimming took off 7 bases at V and 2 bases at J, with 25 bases between the two ends. The CDR3, as DNA: TGTGCCAGCATCTCCCGGGCGGGTAGGGCTAAGGACACAGATACGCAGTATTTT. Amino acids: CASISRAGRAKDTDTQYF. Together with reference TRBV28 and TRBJ2-3, the CDR3 gives the full variable domain: DVKVTQSSRYLVKRTGEKVFLECVQDMDHENMFWYRQDPGLGLRLIYFSYDVKMKEKGDIPEGYSVSREKKERFSLILESASTNQTSMYLCASISRAGRAKDTDTQYFGPGTRLTVL.

This clonotype was observed at least ten times. The chain couples TRBV6-5 to TRBJ1-1, with no clear D. The CDR3 is made up of 13 amino acids. The V gene lost 8 bases and the J gene lost 3 bases, with 13 bases spanning the gap. Germline CDR1 and CDR2: MNHEY and SVGAGI. For the CDR3, the DNA is TGTGCCAGCCGGCCCGGTCCGCACACTGAAGCTTTCTTT. Its protein is CASRPGPHTEAFF.

This clonotype was detected a few times. J is TRBJ1-5 and V is TRBV20-1; the match to TRBD1 covers 8 bases. The CDR3 sequence is 14 residues long. Per germline, CDR1 DFQATT and CDR2 SNEGSKA (reference sequence). After removal of 4 bases from V and 6 bases from J, the junction contained 8 bases not matched to a gene. CDR3 protein: CSAKRTGSSQPQHF. The CDR3 DNA reads TGCAGTGCTAAGAGGACAGGGAGTAGTCAGCCCCAGCATTTT.

At least ten counts were recorded for this clonotype. The chain uses TRBV20-1 and TRBJ1-5; maybe TRBD1 (5 bases). Germline V gives CDR1 DFQATT, CDR2 SNEGSKA (reference sequence). This CDR3 is built from 13 residues. V shed 5 bases and J shed 7 bases, with 15 bases lying between them. The CDR3 nucleotides are TGCAGTGCTGCTCGGGGCCTCGGGCAGCCCCAGCATTTT. Its translation: CSAARGLGQPQHF.

This clonotype was seen more than once but under ten times. The chain combines TRBV7-8 with TRBJ2-1, with no clear D. The ends were cut back, 2 bases at V and 6 bases at J, with 5 bases in the middle. Germline V gene sequence: CDR1 SGHVS, CDR2 FQNEAQ. This CDR3 is built from 12 residues. This CDR3 is CASSLSLNEQFF. Written as DNA, the CDR3 is TGTGCCAGCAGCTTAAGCCTCAATGAGCAGTTCTTC. The entire variable domain, with the rest obtained from reference TRBV7-8 and TRBJ2-1, is as follows: GAGVSQSPRYKVAKRGQDVALRCDPISGHVSLFWYQQALGQGPEFLTYFQNEAQLDKSGLPSDRFFAERPEGSVSTLKIQRTQQEDSAVYLCASSLSLNEQFFGPGTRLTVL.

This clonotype was counted between two and nine times. The chain combines TRBV18 with TRBJ2-7, with TRBD1 matching 8 bases. The germline V gene has CDR1 KGHSH and CDR2 LQKENI. Germline trimming cut 4 bases from V and 7 bases from J; bases unmatched to any gene: 6. This CDR3 spans 13 amino acids. The CDR3, as DNA: TGTGCCAGCTCACTGATGACAGGGGATGAGCAGTACTTC. Encoded protein: CASSLMTGDEQYF.

This clonotype came up a few times. The rearrangement joins TRBV6-2 or TRBV6-3 to TRBJ2-7; D tentatively fits TRBD1 or TRBD2 (5 bases each). V was pared by 0 bases and J by 1 base, with 16 bases between. CDR1 is MNHEY, CDR2 SVGEGT, per germline. This CDR3 has 17 residues. The CDR3 loop reads CASSYSSGPSPSYEQYF. The DNA for the CDR3 is TGTGCCAGCAGTTACTCTTCGGGACCCTCCCCATCCTACGAGCAGTACTTC.